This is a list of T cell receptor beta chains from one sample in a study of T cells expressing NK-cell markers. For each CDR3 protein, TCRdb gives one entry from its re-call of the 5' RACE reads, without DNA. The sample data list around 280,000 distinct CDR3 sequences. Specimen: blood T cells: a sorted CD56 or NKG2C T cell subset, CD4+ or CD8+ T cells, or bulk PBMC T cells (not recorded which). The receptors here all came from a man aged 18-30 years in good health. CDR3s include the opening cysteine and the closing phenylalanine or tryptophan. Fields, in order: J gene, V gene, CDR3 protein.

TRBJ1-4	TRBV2	CASSDPPRVEKLFF
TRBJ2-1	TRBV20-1	CSARDRVYNEQFF
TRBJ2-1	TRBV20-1	CSARDLQLTAEREQFF
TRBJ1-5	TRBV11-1	CASSHAGTGATGGQPQHF
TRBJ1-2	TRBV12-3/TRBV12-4	CASSLARDREIYTF
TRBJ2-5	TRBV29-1	CSVYWQETQYF
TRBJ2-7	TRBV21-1	CASSGWGNSRHEQYF
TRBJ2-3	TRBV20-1	CSARFGGTDTQYF
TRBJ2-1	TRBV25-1	CASSGGGTKYNEQFF
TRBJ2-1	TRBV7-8	CASSPWTSGLRNEQFF
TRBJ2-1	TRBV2	CASSDWDRAYNEQFF
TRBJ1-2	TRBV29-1	CSVEGSGFGYTF
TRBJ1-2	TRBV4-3	CASSQDRGFAGVGYGYTF
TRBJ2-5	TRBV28	CASHSAGQETQYF
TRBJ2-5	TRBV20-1	CSGAGLQETQYF
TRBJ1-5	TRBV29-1	CSVGSRNQPQHF
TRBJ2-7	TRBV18	CASSPGLAGVYEQYF
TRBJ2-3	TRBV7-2	CASSSGPYTDTQYF
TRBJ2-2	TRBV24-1	CATSDSWGTSTGELFF
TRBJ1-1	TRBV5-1	CASSAEGRGTEAFF
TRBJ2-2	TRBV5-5	CASSPPGQGSNTGELFF
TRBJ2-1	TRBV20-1	CSAIPDNEQFF
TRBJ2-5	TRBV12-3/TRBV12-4	CASSSGTSGGYRTQYF
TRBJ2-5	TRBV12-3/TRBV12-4	CASSWGTSGRETQYF
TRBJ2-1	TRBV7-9	CASSSTRDHGEQFF
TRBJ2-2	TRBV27	CASSLRWASGSHTGELFF
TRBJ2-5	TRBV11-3	CASMRRGETQYF
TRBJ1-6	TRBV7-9	CASSLVGQHSPLHF
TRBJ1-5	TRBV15	CATSPLQGSYSNQPQHF
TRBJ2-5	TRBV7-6	CASSFVAGPETQYF
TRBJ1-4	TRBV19	CASSIDRVATNEKLFF
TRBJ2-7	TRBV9	CASSVEDSEQYF
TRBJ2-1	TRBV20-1	CSAPSWGSPYNEQFF
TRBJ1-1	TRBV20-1	CSARVADRGLGTEAFF
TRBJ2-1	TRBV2	CASSENRGSYNEQFF
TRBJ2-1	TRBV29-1	CSGEGSTGASYNEQFF
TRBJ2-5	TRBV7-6	CASSSSAYGGVETQYF
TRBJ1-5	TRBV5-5	CASSTDGSSNQPQHF
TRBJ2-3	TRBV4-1	CASSQEDSRPYTDTQYF
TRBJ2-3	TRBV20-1	CSASFGATTDTQYF
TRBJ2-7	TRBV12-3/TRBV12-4	CASRLGTGSYEQYF
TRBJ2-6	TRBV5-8	CASSLEGSGANVLTF
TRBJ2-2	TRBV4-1	CASSQDLGGELFF